This T cell receptor (beta chain) derives from a study of cytomegalovirus exposure and HLA in healthy donors. Trimming removed 4 bases from V and 5 bases from J, with 11 bases in between. Germline CDR1 is SGHRS and CDR2 is YFSETQ. The CDR3 extends over 13 amino acids. Notes on the study in general: A missense variant in DCLRE1C was later tied to TCR beta V- and J-gene trimming.

The table lists this clone with a few counts. The antigen remains unidentified. The PCR contained 60 Vbeta and 13 Jbeta primers. Original handling: A later analysis tallied approximately 80 million unique TCR beta chains, about 12 million of them shared. Assay: immunoSEQ multiplex PCR; the TCRdb copy retains only in-frame clones and omits some. D and trimming come from the DNA, and the V and J calls and clone size come from that table. The sample yields approximately 150,000 clones, roughly 79% seen once. There were likely unrecorded immune exposures, though donors were nominally healthy when sampled.

The chain combines TRBV5-1 with TRBJ2-3; D is possibly TRBD2 (5 bases). The receptor was isolated from a woman aged 40 to 49 in good health and CMV-seronegative. Specimen: PBMCs. CDR3 residues: CASSPRLQDTQYF. The CDR3 DNA follows: TGCGCCAGCAGCCCCCGACTACAAGATACGCAGTATTTT. Filled out from reference TRBV5-1 and TRBJ2-3, the complete variable domain reads KAGVTQTPRYLIKTRGQQVTLSCSPISGHRSVSWYQQTPGQGLQFLFEYFSETQRNKGNFPGRFSGRQFSNSRSEMNVSTLELGDSALYLCASSPRLQDTQYFGPGTRLTVL.